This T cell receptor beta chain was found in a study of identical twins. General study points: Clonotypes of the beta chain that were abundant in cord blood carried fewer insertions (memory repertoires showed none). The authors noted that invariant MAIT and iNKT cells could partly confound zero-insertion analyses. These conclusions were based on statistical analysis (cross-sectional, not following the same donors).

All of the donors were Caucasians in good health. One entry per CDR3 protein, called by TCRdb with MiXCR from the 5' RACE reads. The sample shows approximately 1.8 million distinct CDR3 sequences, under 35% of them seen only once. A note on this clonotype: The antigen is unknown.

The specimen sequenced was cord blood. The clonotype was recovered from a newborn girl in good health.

The CDR3 is CASTGPGLLNTF. CDR3 sequence (DNA): TGTGCCAGCACCGGACCGGGTCTCCTTAACACCTTC. V is TRBV6-1 and J is TRBJ1-2; D remains ambiguous. Germline CDR1 and CDR2: MNHNS and SASEGT. Between the trimmed V and J ends, which lost 7 bases and 12 bases, there was a span of 18 bases. The CDR3 loop spans 12 amino acids.